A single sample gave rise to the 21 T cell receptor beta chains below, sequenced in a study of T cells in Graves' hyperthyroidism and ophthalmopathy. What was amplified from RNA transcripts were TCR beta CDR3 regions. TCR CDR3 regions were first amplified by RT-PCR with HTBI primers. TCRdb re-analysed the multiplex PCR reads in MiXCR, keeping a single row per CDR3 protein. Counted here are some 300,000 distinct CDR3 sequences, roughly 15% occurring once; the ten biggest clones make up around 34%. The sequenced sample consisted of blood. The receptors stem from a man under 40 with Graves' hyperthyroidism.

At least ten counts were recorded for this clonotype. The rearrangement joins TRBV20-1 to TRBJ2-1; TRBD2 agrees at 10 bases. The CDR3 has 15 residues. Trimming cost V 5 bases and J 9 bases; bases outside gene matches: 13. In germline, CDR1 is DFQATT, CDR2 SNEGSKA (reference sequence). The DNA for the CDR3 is TGCAGTGCTTCTATTAGCGGGAGGTCTATGGCTGAGCAGTTCTTC. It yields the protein CSASISGRSMAEQFF.

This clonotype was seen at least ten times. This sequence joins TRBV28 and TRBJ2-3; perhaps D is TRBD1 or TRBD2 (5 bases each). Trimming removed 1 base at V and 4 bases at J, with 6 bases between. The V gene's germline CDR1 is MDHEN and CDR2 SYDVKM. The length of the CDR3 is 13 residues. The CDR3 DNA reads TGTGCCAGCAGTTTATTGGGGGCAGATACGCAGTATTTT. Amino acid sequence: CASSLLGADTQYF.

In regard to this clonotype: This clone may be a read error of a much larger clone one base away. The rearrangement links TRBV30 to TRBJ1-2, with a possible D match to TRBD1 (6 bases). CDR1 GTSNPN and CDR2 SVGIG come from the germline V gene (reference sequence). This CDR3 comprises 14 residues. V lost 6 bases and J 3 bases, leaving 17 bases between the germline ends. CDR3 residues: CACINGQTHYGYTF. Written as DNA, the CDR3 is TGTGCCTGTATAAACGGACAGACACACTATGGCTACACCTTC.

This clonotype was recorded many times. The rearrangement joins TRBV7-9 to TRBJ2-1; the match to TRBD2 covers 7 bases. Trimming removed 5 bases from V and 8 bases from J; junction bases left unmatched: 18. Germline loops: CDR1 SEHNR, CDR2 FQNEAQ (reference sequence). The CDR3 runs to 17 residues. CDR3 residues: CASSPFFGGGRGDEQFF. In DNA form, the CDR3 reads TGTGCCAGCAGCCCCTTTTTTGGGGGGGGGAGAGGCGATGAGCAGTTCTTC.

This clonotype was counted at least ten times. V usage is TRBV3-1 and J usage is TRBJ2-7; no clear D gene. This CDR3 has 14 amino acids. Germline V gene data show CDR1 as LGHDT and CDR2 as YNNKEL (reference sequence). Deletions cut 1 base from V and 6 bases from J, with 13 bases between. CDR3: CASSQVALVPEQYF. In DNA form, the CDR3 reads TGTGCCAGCAGCCAAGTGGCCCTCGTCCCCGAGCAGTACTTC.

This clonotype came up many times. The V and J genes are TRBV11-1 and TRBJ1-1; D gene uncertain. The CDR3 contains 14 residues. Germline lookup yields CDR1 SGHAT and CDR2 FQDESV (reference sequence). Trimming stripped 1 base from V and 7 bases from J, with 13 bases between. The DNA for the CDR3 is TGTGCCAGCAGCTTAGGTGGGTCTAGGATTGAAGCTTTCTTT. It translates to CASSLGGSRIEAFF.

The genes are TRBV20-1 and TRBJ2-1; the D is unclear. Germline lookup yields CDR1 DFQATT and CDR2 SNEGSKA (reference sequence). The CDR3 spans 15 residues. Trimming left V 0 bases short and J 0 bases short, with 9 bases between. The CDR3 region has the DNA TGCAGTGCTAGAGAGGACGCGAGCTCCTACAATGAGCAGTTCTTC. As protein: CSAREDASSYNEQFF.

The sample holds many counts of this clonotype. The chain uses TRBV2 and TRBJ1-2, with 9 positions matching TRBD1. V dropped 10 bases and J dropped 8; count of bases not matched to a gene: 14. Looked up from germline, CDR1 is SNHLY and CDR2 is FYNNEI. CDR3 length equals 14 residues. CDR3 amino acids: CAIDPQQGAEGYTF. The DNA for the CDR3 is TGTGCCATCGACCCCCAACAGGGGGCGGAAGGCTACACCTTC.

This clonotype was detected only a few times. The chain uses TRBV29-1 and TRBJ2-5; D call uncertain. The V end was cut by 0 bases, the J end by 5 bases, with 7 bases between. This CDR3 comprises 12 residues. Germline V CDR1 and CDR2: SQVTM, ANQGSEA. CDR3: CSVEDEIETQYF. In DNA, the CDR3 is TGCAGCGTTGAAGATGAGATCGAGACCCAGTACTTC.

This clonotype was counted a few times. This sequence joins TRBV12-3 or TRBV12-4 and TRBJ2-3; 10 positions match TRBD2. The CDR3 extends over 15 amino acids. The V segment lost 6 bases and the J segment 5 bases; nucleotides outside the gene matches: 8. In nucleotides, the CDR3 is TGTGCCAGCAGCCCTACCAGCGGGAGGGTAGATACGCAGTATTTT. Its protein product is CASSPTSGRVDTQYF.

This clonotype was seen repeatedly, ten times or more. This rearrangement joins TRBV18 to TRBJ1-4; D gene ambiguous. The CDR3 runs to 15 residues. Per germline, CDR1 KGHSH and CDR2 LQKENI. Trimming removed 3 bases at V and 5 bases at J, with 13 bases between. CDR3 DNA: TGTGCCAGCTCACCGAAACAGAACCCAAATGAAAAACTGTTTTTT. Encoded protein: CASSPKQNPNEKLFF.

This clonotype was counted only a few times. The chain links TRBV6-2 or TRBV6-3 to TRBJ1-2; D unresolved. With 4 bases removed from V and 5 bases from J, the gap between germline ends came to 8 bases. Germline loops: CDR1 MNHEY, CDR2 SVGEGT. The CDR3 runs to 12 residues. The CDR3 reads CASSWSGYGYTF. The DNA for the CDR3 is TGTGCCAGCAGTTGGTCCGGTTATGGCTACACCTTC.

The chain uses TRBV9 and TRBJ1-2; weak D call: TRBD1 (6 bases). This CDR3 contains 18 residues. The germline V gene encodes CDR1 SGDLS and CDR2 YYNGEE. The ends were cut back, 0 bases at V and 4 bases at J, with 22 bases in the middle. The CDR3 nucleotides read TGTGCCAGCAGCGTAGACCCCCTAGGCGGGGGGGCTATCTATGGCTACACCTTC. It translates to CASSVDPLGGGAIYGYTF.

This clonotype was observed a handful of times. For the CDR3, the DNA is TGTGCCAGCAGCCGGACAGAATTGAACACCGGGGAGCTGTTTTTT. It is translated as CASSRTELNTGELFF. The chain links TRBV5-4 to TRBJ2-2; tentatively, D is TRBD1 (6 bases). The V and J ends lost 4 bases and 1 base respectively, with 11 bases between them. CDR1 SGHNT and CDR2 YYREEE come from the germline V gene (reference sequence). The CDR3 is made up of 15 amino acids.

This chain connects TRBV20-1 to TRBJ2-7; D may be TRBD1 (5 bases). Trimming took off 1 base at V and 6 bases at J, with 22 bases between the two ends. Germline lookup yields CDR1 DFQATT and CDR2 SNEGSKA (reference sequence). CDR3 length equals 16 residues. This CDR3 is CSARGTQGVMACEQYF. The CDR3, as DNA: TGCAGTGCTAGAGGTACTCAGGGCGTCATGGCCTGCGAGCAGTACTTC.

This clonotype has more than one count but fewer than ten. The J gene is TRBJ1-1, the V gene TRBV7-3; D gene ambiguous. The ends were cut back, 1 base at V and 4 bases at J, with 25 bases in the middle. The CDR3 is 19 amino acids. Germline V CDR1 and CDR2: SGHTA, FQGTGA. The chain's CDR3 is CASSLRVTSAAPIGTEAFF. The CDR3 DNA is TGTGCCAGCAGCTTAAGGGTAACGTCGGCTGCCCCGATTGGCACTGAAGCTTTCTTT.

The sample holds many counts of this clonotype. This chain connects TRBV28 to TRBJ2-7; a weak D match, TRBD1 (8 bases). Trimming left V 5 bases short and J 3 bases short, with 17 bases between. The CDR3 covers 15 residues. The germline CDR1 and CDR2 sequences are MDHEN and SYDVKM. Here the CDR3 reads CASSQTGEGDYEQYF. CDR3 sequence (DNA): TGTGCCAGCAGTCAGACAGGGGAGGGGGACTACGAGCAGTACTTC.

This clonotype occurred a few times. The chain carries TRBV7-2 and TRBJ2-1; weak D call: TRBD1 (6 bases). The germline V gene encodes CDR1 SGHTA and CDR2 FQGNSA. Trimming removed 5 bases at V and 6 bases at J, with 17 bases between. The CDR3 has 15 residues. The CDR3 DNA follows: TGTGCCAGCAGCCTTGGACAGTTCAGGGTCAATGAGCAGTTCTTC. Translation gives CASSLGQFRVNEQFF. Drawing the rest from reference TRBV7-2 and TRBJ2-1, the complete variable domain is GAGVSQSPSNKVTEKGKDVELRCDPISGHTALYWYRQSLGQGLEFLIYFQGNSAPDKSGLPSDRFSAERTGGSVSTLTIQRTQQEDSAVYLCASSLGQFRVNEQFFGPGTRLTVL.

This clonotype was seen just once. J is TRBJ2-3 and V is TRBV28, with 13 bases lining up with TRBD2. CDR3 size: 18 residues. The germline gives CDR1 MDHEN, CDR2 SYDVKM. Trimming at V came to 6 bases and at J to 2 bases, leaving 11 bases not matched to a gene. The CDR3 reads CASSFGLAGETDTDTQYF. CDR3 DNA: TGTGCCAGCAGCTTCGGACTAGCGGGAGAGACCGACACAGATACGCAGTATTTT. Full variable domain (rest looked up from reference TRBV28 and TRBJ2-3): DVKVTQSSRYLVKRTGEKVFLECVQDMDHENMFWYRQDPGLGLRLIYFSYDVKMKEKGDIPEGYSVSREKKERFSLILESASTNQTSMYLCASSFGLAGETDTDTQYFGPGTRLTVL.

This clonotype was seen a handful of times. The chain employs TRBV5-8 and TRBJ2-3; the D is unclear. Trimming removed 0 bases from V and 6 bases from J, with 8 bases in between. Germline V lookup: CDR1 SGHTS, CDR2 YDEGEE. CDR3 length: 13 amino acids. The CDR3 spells CASSLEIWDTQYF. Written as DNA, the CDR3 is TGTGCCAGCAGCTTGGAGATTTGGGATACGCAGTATTTT.

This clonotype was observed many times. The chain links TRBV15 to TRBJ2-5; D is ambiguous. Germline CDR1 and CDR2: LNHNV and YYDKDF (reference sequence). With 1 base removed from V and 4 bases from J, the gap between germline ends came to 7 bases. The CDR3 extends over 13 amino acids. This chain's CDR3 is CATSRALGETQYF. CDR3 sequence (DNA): TGTGCCACCAGCAGAGCCCTGGGAGAGACCCAGTACTTC.